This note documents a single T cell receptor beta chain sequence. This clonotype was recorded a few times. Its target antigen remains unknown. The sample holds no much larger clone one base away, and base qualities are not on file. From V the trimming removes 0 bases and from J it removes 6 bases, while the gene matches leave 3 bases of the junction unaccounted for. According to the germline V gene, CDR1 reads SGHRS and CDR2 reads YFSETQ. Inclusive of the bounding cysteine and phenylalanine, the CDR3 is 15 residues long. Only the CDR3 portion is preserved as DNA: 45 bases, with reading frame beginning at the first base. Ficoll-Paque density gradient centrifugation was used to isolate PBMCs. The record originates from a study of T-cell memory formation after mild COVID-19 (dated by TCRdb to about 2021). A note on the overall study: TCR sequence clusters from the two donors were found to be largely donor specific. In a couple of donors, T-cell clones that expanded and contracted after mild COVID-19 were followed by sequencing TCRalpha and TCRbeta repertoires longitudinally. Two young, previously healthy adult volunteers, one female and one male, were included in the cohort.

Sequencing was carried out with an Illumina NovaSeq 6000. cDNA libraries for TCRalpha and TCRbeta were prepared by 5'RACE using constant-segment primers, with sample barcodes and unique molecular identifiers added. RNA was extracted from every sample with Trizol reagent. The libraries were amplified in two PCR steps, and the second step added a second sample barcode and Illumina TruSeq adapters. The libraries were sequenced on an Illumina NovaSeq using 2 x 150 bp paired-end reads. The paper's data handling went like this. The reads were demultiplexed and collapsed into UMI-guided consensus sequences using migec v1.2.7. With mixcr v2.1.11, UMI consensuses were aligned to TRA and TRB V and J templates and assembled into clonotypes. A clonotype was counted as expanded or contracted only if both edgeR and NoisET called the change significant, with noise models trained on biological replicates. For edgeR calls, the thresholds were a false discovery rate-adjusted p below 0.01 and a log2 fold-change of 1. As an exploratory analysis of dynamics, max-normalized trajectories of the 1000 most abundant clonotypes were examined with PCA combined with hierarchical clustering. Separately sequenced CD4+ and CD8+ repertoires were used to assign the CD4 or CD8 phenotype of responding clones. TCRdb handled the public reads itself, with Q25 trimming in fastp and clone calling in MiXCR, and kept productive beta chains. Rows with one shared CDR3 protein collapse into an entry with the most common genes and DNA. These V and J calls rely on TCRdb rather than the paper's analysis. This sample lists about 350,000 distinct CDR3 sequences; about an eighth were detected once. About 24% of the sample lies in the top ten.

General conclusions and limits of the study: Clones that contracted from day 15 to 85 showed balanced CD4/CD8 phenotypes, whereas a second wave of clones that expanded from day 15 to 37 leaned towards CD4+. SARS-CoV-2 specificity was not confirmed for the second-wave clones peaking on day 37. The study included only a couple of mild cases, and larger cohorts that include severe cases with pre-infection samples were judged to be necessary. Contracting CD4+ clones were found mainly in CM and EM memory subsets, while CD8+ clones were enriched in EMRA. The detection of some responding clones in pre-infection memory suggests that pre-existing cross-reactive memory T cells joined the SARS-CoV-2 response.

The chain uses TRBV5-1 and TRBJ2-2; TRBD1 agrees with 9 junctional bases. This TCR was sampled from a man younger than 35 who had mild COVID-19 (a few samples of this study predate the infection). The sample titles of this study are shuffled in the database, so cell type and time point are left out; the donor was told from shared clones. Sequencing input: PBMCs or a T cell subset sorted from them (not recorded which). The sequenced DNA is TGCGCCAGCAGCTTGGACAGGGGGCGATCCGGGGAGCTGTTTTTT. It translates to CASSLDRGRSGELFF.